This T cell receptor (beta chain) was observed in a study of T cell responses to AZD1222 COVID-19 vaccine. Sequenced by immunoSEQ multiplex PCR; TCRdb stores in-frame clones only, minus some. The table has over 150,000 clones, 90% to 95% seen once; the top ten hold approximately 1.5%. CDR3 length equals 13 residues. Trimming took 3 bases from V and 1 from J, leaving 6 bases between them. In germline, CDR1 is MNHNS, CDR2 SASEGT. Sample: peripheral blood, taken 28 days after the second AZD1222 dose. The chain uses TRBV6-1 and TRBJ1-1; D unresolved. This TCR was sampled from an adult who received the AZD1222 COVID-19 vaccine. CDR3 protein: CASSDWANTEAFF. CDR3 DNA sequence: TGTGCCAGCAGTGATTGGGCGAACACTGAAGCTTTCTTT.